The present T cell receptor beta chain was sequenced within a study of blood T cell repertoires in COVID-19. Whole-study context: Acute-phase and convalescent COVID-19 samples originated in the United States, Italy and Spain.

Study processing details: Reference gene primer amplification gave nucleated cell count estimates. Data came from immunoSEQ multiplex PCR; TCRdb stores just in-frame clones and leaves some out. That table gives V, J and clone size, and the DNA gave D and trimming. The table includes almost 200,000 clones, around 85% detected once. The germline gives CDR1 SGHVS, CDR2 FNYEAQ. This CDR3 is built from 17 residues. Between the trimmed V and J ends, which lost 1 base and 1 base, there was a span of 17 bases. The sample consisted of peripheral blood. V usage is TRBV7-6 and J usage is TRBJ2-7; D perhaps matches TRBD1 (5 bases). The TCR comes from a woman in her sixties or seventies with acute or convalescent COVID-19. The CDR3 DNA is TGTGCCAGCAGCTTAGTCCCAGGGTTGTTGGGATCCTACGAGCAGTACTTC. Its protein product is CASSLVPGLLGSYEQYF.